This entry lists 18 T cell receptor beta chains sequenced from one sample in a study of shared clonotypes between healthy human individuals. Measured with immunoSEQ multiplex PCR; TCRdb has only the in-frame clones, and not every one. The sample lists about 2 million clones, about 95% occurring once. CD45RO-negative CD8 cells positively selected for CCR7 made up the naive population, which excluded terminally differentiated effector memory CD45RA+ cells. Sequencing was done on a sample of naive CD8+ T cells sorted from blood. The receptor set was obtained from a man aged 18-30 years in good health.

The gene calls are TRBV4-3 and TRBJ2-2; D may be TRBD1 or TRBD2 (5 bases each). This CDR3 comprises 12 residues. The V and J ends lost 4 bases and 5 bases respectively, with 5 bases between them. Germline CDR1 is LGHNA and CDR2 is YSLEER. The CDR3 bases are TGCGCCAGCAGCCGGGGGACCGGGGAGCTGTTTTTT. Its translation is CASSRGTGELFF.

The CDR3 loop reads CASSFWGSGGYTF. For the CDR3, the DNA is TGTGCCAGCAGCTTCTGGGGGAGTGGTGGCTACACCTTC. The rearrangement uses TRBV5-4 and TRBJ1-2; maybe TRBD1 (5 bases). Trimming removed 2 bases from V and 7 bases from J, with 12 bases in between. CDR1 and CDR2 (germline): SGHNT, YYREEE (reference sequence). The CDR3 length is 13 residues.

V is TRBV4-3 and J is TRBJ2-1; 8 nucleotides align to TRBD1. V lost 0 bases, J lost 5 bases, and 9 bases stayed unmatched. Per the germline V gene, CDR1 is LGHNA and CDR2 is YSLEER. This CDR3 has 17 amino acids. The CDR3 region has the DNA TGCGCCAGCAGCCAAGATTTCCCAGGACAGGGAGACAATGAGCAGTTCTTC. It codes for CASSQDFPGQGDNEQFF.

This chain connects TRBV27 to TRBJ1-1, with 10 positions matching TRBD1. Germline CDR1 MNHEY, CDR2 SMNVEV (reference sequence). The trim removed 6 bases at V and 4 bases at J, leaving 8 bases unmatched. This CDR3 spans 15 amino acids. The CDR3 protein is CASRPGQGSGTEAFF. The CDR3 DNA reads TGTGCCAGCAGGCCGGGACAGGGGTCGGGCACTGAAGCTTTCTTT.

Regarding this clone: Other DNA sequences in this sample translate to the same CDR3. In DNA, the CDR3 is TGTGCCTGGAGTGGGGGACCCTACGAGCAGTACTTC. Encoded protein: CAWSGGPYEQYF. This chain uses TRBV30 with TRBJ2-7; D possibly matches TRBD1 or TRBD2 (5 bases each). Germline V gene sequence: CDR1 GTSNPN, CDR2 SVGIG (reference sequence). The V gene lost 1 base and the J gene lost 2 bases, with 6 bases spanning the gap. The CDR3 consists of 12 residues.

The rearrangement joins TRBV9 to TRBJ2-3; no reliable D call. V was cut by 3 bases and J by 0 bases, with 11 bases left in between. The CDR3 consists of 15 residues. Germline CDR1 SGDLS, CDR2 YYNGEE. CDR3 loop: CASSGTFRSTDTQYF. Written as DNA, the CDR3 is TGTGCCAGCAGCGGAACCTTTCGTAGCACAGATACGCAGTATTTT.

The chain links TRBV7-9 to TRBJ2-3; D may match TRBD1 or TRBD2 (6 bases each). The CDR3 has 17 amino acids. The germline V gene encodes CDR1 SEHNR and CDR2 FQNEAQ (reference sequence). The V end lost 2 bases, the J end lost 2 bases, and 17 bases lay between the germline ends. For the CDR3, the DNA is TGTGCCAGCAGCTTACCGGGGGCAGGGGCCCTCACAGATACGCAGTATTTT. This translates into CASSLPGAGALTDTQYF.

Details on this clone: One end of the junction varies from germline; a read error may be responsible. The chain carries TRBV7-2 and TRBJ2-7, with D tentatively TRBD1 or TRBD2 (5 bases each). Per the germline V gene, CDR1 is SGHTA and CDR2 is FQGNSA. CDR3 length: 16 amino acids. The CDR3 DNA is TGTGCCAGCAGCCTAGCATTCGGGCAGGGAAGCTACGAGCAGTACTTC. It specifies CASSLAFGQGSYEQYF.

This chain joins TRBV2 and TRBJ2-3, with 8 bases fitting TRBD1. Unmatched junction bases numbered 1, after V lost 4 bases and J lost 13 bases. The CDR3 is made up of 10 amino acids. Per the germline V gene, CDR1 is SNHLY and CDR2 is FYNNEI. CDR3 region: CASSGTGKYF. CDR3 sequence (DNA): TGTGCCAGCAGTGGGACAGGGAAGTATTTT.

In DNA, the CDR3 is TGTGCCAGCAGCCAAGATGCAGGGAGGTACACTGAAGCTTTCTTT. This encodes CASSQDAGRYTEAFF. The chain uses TRBV14 and TRBJ1-1; maybe TRBD1 (5 bases). Per the germline V gene, CDR1 is SGHDN and CDR2 is FVKESK. Trimming removed 0 bases at V and 3 bases at J, with 11 bases between. The CDR3 runs to 15 residues. The full variable domain, completed using reference TRBV14 and TRBJ1-1, is EAGVTQFPSHSVIEKGQTVTLRCDPISGHDNLYWYRRVMGKEIKFLLHFVKESKQDESGMPNNRFLAERTGGTYSTLKVQPAELEDSGVYFCASSQDAGRYTEAFFGQGTRLTVV.

The chain links TRBV29-1 to TRBJ2-7; TRBD2 agrees at 8 bases. Germline CDR1 and CDR2: SQVTM and ANQGSEA. This CDR3 has 14 residues. J gave up 3 bases and V 0 bases, and 4 bases lay outside the gene matches. Here the CDR3 DNA reads TGCAGCGTTGAAGAGGCAGCGGGGGACTACGAGCAGTACTTC. It codes for CSVEEAAGDYEQYF.

This chain connects TRBV13 to TRBJ2-5; the match to TRBD2 covers 13 bases. Germline-derived CDR1 and CDR2 are PRHDT and FYEKMQ (reference sequence). After removal of 4 bases from V and 0 bases from J, the junction contained 11 bases not matched to a gene. The CDR3 loop spans 19 amino acids. This chain's CDR3 is CASSSGTSGIGGNQETQYF. For the CDR3, the DNA is TGTGCCAGCAGCTCCGGGACTAGCGGGATAGGGGGCAACCAAGAGACCCAGTACTTC.

The rearrangement uses TRBV7-9 and TRBJ2-3; 7 nucleotides align to TRBD1. V was pared by 5 bases and J by 4 bases, with 6 bases of the junction left unmatched. Looked up from germline, CDR1 is SEHNR and CDR2 is FQNEAQ (reference sequence). The CDR3 totals 14 residues. Written as DNA, the CDR3 is TGTGCCAGCAGCGCTAGGACAGGAGCAGATACGCAGTATTTT. The encoded protein is CASSARTGADTQYF.

This clone was seen a single time. The chain combines TRBV4-1 with TRBJ2-1, with TRBD2 matching 7 bases. This CDR3 spans 12 amino acids. CDR1 is MGHRA, CDR2 YSYEKL, per germline. V was pared by 6 bases and J by 9 bases, with 5 bases of the junction left unmatched. CDR3 nucleotides: TGCGCCAGCAGTCGTGGGAGGGCTGAGCAGTTCTTC. Translated, it gives CASSRGRAEQFF.

The rearrangement links TRBV19 to TRBJ2-1; TRBD2 might be the D (5 bases). The length of the CDR3 is 12 residues. Trimming left V 6 bases short and J 9 bases short, with 12 bases between. Germline CDR1 and CDR2: LNHDA and SQIVND (reference sequence). The CDR3 spells CASSHGIAEQFF. CDR3 coding DNA: TGTGCCAGTAGCCACGGGATTGCTGAGCAGTTCTTC.

Comment on this clone: This specimen includes other DNA sequences encoding the same CDR3. V gene TRBV19 combines with J gene TRBJ2-7; no clear D gene. Germline lookup yields CDR1 LNHDA and CDR2 SQIVND (reference sequence). CDR3 length: 13 residues. The germline V and J ends were trimmed by 5 bases and 2 bases, with 10 bases remaining between them. CDR3 protein: CASSPGPAYEQYF. CDR3 bases: TGTGCCAGTAGTCCTGGACCGGCCTACGAGCAGTACTTC.

On this clone itself: The sample has other DNA sequences that encode this CDR3 too. The V call is TRBV28, the J call TRBJ2-7; 8 bases are a match to TRBD2. The germline CDR1 and CDR2 sequences are MDHEN and SYDVKM. The CDR3 covers 14 residues. V shed 6 bases, J shed 0 bases, and the junction held 4 bases outside the gene matches. The CDR3 here is CASSLAGTSYEQYF. In nucleotides, the CDR3 is TGTGCCAGCAGCCTAGCGGGTACCTCCTACGAGCAGTACTTC.

This clone was recorded once. The genes are TRBV10-3 and TRBJ1-2; D not certain. Germline V lookup: CDR1 ENHRY, CDR2 SYGVKD. The V end lost 3 bases, the J end lost 4 bases, and 12 bases lay between the germline ends. This CDR3 has 14 amino acids. CDR3 in DNA: TGTGCCATCAGTGAAGCTGGGATTGGCTATGGCTACACCTTC. It is translated as CAISEAGIGYGYTF.